A selection of T cell receptor beta chains follows, all from one sample in a study of OX40 agonist ivuxolimab in advanced cancers. Profiled with immunoSEQ multiplex PCR; TCRdb holds only in-frame clones, not every one. The table records 96,000 or so clones, roughly 80% of them present only once. The sample was CD4+ or CD8+ T cells sorted from blood, taken in a trial of the OX40 agonist ivuxolimab. Receptors were obtained from an adult with an advanced solid tumor such as melanoma, head and neck, liver or kidney cancer. Both conserved end residues are part of each CDR3. The D gene is left open where the match is weak. Size tells how often a clone was seen (once, few, many) or the class of an expanded clone, and some rows leave it out.

D	V	J	size	DNA	CDR3
TRBD1	TRBV6-6	TRBJ2-1	.	TGTGCCAGCAGGCGACAGGGGGTAAGCAATGAGCAGTTCTTC	CASRRQGVSNEQFF
.	TRBV10-3	TRBJ2-1	.	TGTGCCATCAGTGGGGACGGGCTTATCTACAATGAGCAGTTCTTC	CAISGDGLIYNEQFF
TRBD2	TRBV9	TRBJ2-3	.	TGTGCCAGCAGCGTAGATGGCGGGAGGAGCACAGATACGCAGTATTTT	CASSVDGGRSTDTQYF
.	TRBV11-2	TRBJ2-1	.	TGTGCCAGCAGCGGGTACGACAGAAGCTCCTACAATGAGCAGTTCTTC	CASSGYDRSSYNEQFF
.	TRBV7-8	TRBJ1-5	.	TGTGCCAGCAGCTTATTCACAGGACAATATAGCAATCAGCCCCAGCATTTT	CASSLFTGQYSNQPQHF
.	TRBV7-8	TRBJ2-5	.	TGTGCCAGCAGCCGGATGGAAGAGACCCAGTACTTC	CASSRMEETQYF
.	TRBV10-3	TRBJ2-7	.	TGTGCCATCAGTGAGTCAGGCGGGGCCTTCTACGAGCAGTACTTC	CAISESGGAFYEQYF
TRBD1	TRBV12-5	TRBJ2-2	.	TGTGCTAGTGGTTTGGGGACAGGGACTTTAGCCGGGGAGCTGTTTTTT	CASGLGTGTLAGELFF
.	TRBV7-2	TRBJ2-3	.	TGTGCCAGCAGCTACAGGCGAGCGACAGATACGCAGTATTTT	CASSYRRATDTQYF
TRBD1	TRBV27	TRBJ1-5	.	TGTGCCAGCAGTTCCCGGGACAGGGTTCAGCCCCAGCATTTT	CASSSRDRVQPQHF
.	TRBV27	TRBJ1-5	few	TGTGCCAGCAGTTTAGTGAGCAATCAGCCCCAGCATTTT	CASSLVSNQPQHF
.	TRBV15	TRBJ2-7	.	TGTGCCACCAGCAGCGGGAGTAAATACGAGCAGTACTTC	CATSSGSKYEQYF
TRBD2	TRBV2	TRBJ2-7	.	TGTGCCAGCATCCTGGGACTAGCGGGAGTCGGGGAGCAGTACTTC	CASILGLAGVGEQYF
.	TRBV29-1	TRBJ2-1	.	TGCAGCGTTGAGTCCCGGTCCCCCTACAATGAGCAGTTCTTC	CSVESRSPYNEQFF
.	TRBV19	TRBJ1-5	.	TGTGCCAGTACTCCCCAAAACCGGGGGTATAGCAATCAGCCCCAGCATTTT	CASTPQNRGYSNQPQHF
.	TRBV4-2	TRBJ2-5	.	TGTGCCAGCAGCCAAGCCAGGGGCACAGAGACCCAGTACTTC	CASSQARGTETQYF
.	TRBV5-1	TRBJ2-5	.	TGCGCCAGCAGCTTGACACACGCCCAAGAGACCCAGTACTTC	CASSLTHAQETQYF
.	TRBV2	TRBJ2-5	once	TGTGCCAGCAGCCCTTTACAGGTTTCAGAGACCCAGTACTTC	CASSPLQVSETQYF
.	TRBV5-5	TRBJ1-5	.	TGTGCCAGTGCACTCGGGGGGAGCAATCAGCCCCAGCATTTT	CASALGGSNQPQHF
.	TRBV30	TRBJ1-3	few	TGTGCCTGGAGTCCCGGTTGGATGGGAAACACCATATATTTT	CAWSPGWMGNTIYF
.	TRBV4-1	TRBJ2-2	.	TGCGCCAGCAGCCACGCTACCACTAGCCGGAACACCGGGGAGCTGTTTTTT	CASSHATTSRNTGELFF
TRBD1	TRBV5-1	TRBJ2-7	.	TGCGCCAGCACCATAAGTCCGGGACAGGGGGCCTACGAGCAGTACTTC	CASTISPGQGAYEQYF
.	TRBV6-5	TRBJ1-1	.	TGTGCCAGCAGTTACCTGCAGACGAACACTGAAGCTTTCTTT	CASSYLQTNTEAFF
.	TRBV7-9	TRBJ2-7	.	TGTGCCAGCAGCTTGGAAAGGGCCCACGAGCAGTACTTC	CASSLERAHEQYF
TRBD2	TRBV2	TRBJ2-7	.	TGTGCCAGCAACCGGGCTAGCGGGAGGAACCACGAGCAGTACTTC	CASNRASGRNHEQYF
TRBD2	TRBV19	TRBJ2-7	.	TGTGCCACAACACTAGCGGGAGGAGGCGAGCAGTACTTC	CATTLAGGGEQYF
TRBD2	TRBV10-1	TRBJ2-7	.	TGCGCCAGCACCAGACTAGCGGGAGCCGAGCAGTACTTC	CASTRLAGAEQYF
.	TRBV9	TRBJ2-2	.	TGTGCCAGCAGCTTAGACCCCGGGGAGCTGTTTTTT	CASSLDPGELFF
.	TRBV25-1	TRBJ1-2	.	TGTGCCAGCAGTTACGGGAGGGTGGGTGGCTACACCTTC	CASSYGRVGGYTF
.	TRBV18	TRBJ1-2	.	TGTGCCAGCTCTCCCTACAGGGATCCGGAAAACTATGGCTACACCTTC	CASSPYRDPENYGYTF
.	TRBV12-5	TRBJ2-2	.	TGTGCTAGTGCCGCCGAGGGTTGGGCCGGGGAGCTGTTTTTT	CASAAEGWAGELFF
.	TRBV11-1	TRBJ2-7	.	TGTGCCAGCCGACAAGGGGGACTTTACTACGAGCAGTACTTC	CASRQGGLYYEQYF
.	TRBV2	TRBJ2-2	.	TGTGCCAGCAGTCTCCGGGTAGGCGGGGAGCTGTTTTTT	CASSLRVGGELFF
.	TRBV9	TRBJ2-4	once	TGTGCCAGCAGCGTAGATGCAGGGTTAACCAAAAACATTCAGTACTTC	CASSVDAGLTKNIQYF
TRBD1	TRBV29-1	TRBJ2-1	.	TGCAGCGTTGAAGGGACAGGGTGGAACTACAATGAGCAGTTCTTC	CSVEGTGWNYNEQFF
.	TRBV21-1	TRBJ1-1	.	.	CASTSRWGGGANTEAFF
.	TRBV19	TRBJ1-4	.	TGTGCCAGTAGTATGACCAGAGGTGAAAAACTGTTTTTT	CASSMTRGEKLFF
TRBD1	TRBV7-3	TRBJ1-1	.	TGTGCCAGCAGCTTAACTGGGACAGTCGAAGCTTTCTTT	CASSLTGTVEAFF
.	TRBV18	TRBJ2-7	.	TGTGCCAGCTCACCAGGGCACTACGAGCAGTACTTC	CASSPGHYEQYF
TRBD1	TRBV5-6	TRBJ2-7	.	TGTGCCAGCAGCCCGGTTGGGACAGGCTACGAGCAGTACTTC	CASSPVGTGYEQYF
TRBD2	TRBV7-9	TRBJ2-5	.	TGTGCCAGCAGCTTGGGCCGGACTAGCGGGGGGGAGACCCAGTACTTC	CASSLGRTSGGETQYF
.	TRBV19	TRBJ2-1	once	TGTGCCAGTAGTCCGTCGGGGGGCAATCACAATGAGCAGTTCTTC	CASSPSGGNHNEQFF
TRBD1	TRBV2	TRBJ1-6	once	TGTGCCAGCAGTGAAAAGAGCCGGACAGGGAATTCACCCCTCCACTTT	CASSEKSRTGNSPLHF
.	TRBV27	TRBJ2-7	.	TGTGCCAGCAGGAGATCCGACGGGACCTACGAGCAGTACTTC	CASRRSDGTYEQYF
.	TRBV5-1	TRBJ1-1	.	TGCGCCAGCAGCTTGGACTCCCAGGGAACTGAAGCTTTCTTT	CASSLDSQGTEAFF
.	TRBV21-1	TRBJ1-2	.	TGTGCCAGCAGCAAAGGTGTAGGCGGTTGGGGACGCATGCCTAACTATGGCTACACCTTC	CASSKGVGGWGRMPNYGYTF
.	TRBV5-5	TRBJ1-3	.	TGTGCCAGCAGCGTTATTTTGGGTGGAAACACCATATATTTT	CASSVILGGNTIYF
.	TRBV5-1	TRBJ2-6	.	TGCGCCAGCAGCTTTTTCGGGACATCGAGCTCTGGGGCCAACGTCCTGACTTTC	CASSFFGTSSSGANVLTF
.	TRBV4-1	TRBJ2-7	.	TGCGCCAGCAGCTATCGACAGGCCTACGAGCAGTACTTC	CASSYRQAYEQYF